Listed below are T cell receptor beta chains from one sample, sequenced in a study of CD8 T cells in Susac syndrome. One entry per CDR3 protein results from TCRdb running MiXCR on the immunoSEQ multiplex PCR reads. The sample holds roughly 180,000 distinct CDR3 sequences; roughly 95% are singletons and the top ten take 0.1%. The sequenced sample was CD4+ T cells from PBMCs. These receptors were taken from a human donor in good health. Both conserved end residues are part of each CDR3. Each record gives: V gene, clone size, J gene, D gene, CDR3 DNA, CDR3 protein. The D gene is left open where the match is weak. Only part of the rows carry a size: once, few, many, or a class if the clone is expanded.

TRBV12-3/TRBV12-4	NA	TRBJ2-5	TRBD2	TGTGCCAGCAGTCCCGGACTAGCGGGACGGCAAGAGACCCAGTACTTC	CASSPGLAGRQETQYF
TRBV4-2	NA	TRBJ2-2	TRBD2	TGTGCCAGCAGCCTCATCCTACTAGCGGGAGCGACCGGGGAGCTGTTTTTT	CASSLILLAGATGELFF
TRBV7-9	NA	TRBJ2-3	NA	TGTGCCAGCAGCTTATCCTTAGGTGGTTCTGGAGATACGCAGTATTTT	CASSLSLGGSGDTQYF
TRBV7-9	once	TRBJ2-5	NA	TGTGCCAGCAGCTCCCCAGGGTTCGGGGGCCGCCAAGAGACCCAGTACTTC	CASSSPGFGGRQETQYF
TRBV6-2/TRBV6-3	NA	TRBJ2-7	NA	TGTGCCAGCAGAGTACAGGGAGGGGAGTACTTC	CASRVQGGEYF
TRBV5-1	NA	TRBJ2-7	TRBD1	TGCGCCAGCAGCGACTCAGGGGGATCCTACGAGCAGTACTTC	CASSDSGGSYEQYF
TRBV7-2	NA	TRBJ2-7	TRBD1	TGTGCCAGCAGCTACGGACAGGGCTTTTACGAGCAGTACTTC	CASSYGQGFYEQYF
TRBV29-1	NA	TRBJ2-3	NA	TGCAGCGTTATGGCCGGGACATCTTCTAGCACAGATACGCAGTATTTT	CSVMAGTSSSTDTQYF
TRBV30	NA	TRBJ2-2	NA	TGTGCCTGGAAGGGGACGGCCACCGGGGAGCTGTTTTTT	CAWKGTATGELFF
TRBV6-6	NA	TRBJ1-1	NA	TGTGCCAGCAGTCCTTCGGCATTTTGGGTAAACACTGAAGCTTTCTTT	CASSPSAFWVNTEAFF
TRBV6-2/TRBV6-3	NA	TRBJ2-3	TRBD2	TGTGCCAGCAGTTACCAGGGGACTAGGGGCACAGATACGCAGTATTTT	CASSYQGTRGTDTQYF
TRBV7-8	NA	TRBJ2-6	NA	TGTGCCAGCAGCCTCCGGGCCACCTCGGGGTCTGGGGCCAACGTCCTGACTTTC	CASSLRATSGSGANVLTF
TRBV29-1	NA	TRBJ2-1	TRBD1	TGCAGCGTTGTCAGACAGGGGATCAATGAGCAGTTCTTC	CSVVRQGINEQFF
TRBV9	NA	TRBJ2-3	TRBD2	TGTGCCAGCAGCGTAGGGCTAGCGGCTAGCACAGATACGCAGTATTTT	CASSVGLAASTDTQYF
TRBV28	NA	TRBJ2-7	NA	TGTGCCAGCAGTGCCACTAGGCCCCAGTACTTC	CASSATRPQYF
TRBV27	NA	TRBJ2-2	TRBD2	TGTGCCAGCACTGGCGGGAGGAGTAACACCGGGGAGCTGTTTTTT	CASTGGRSNTGELFF
TRBV20-1	NA	TRBJ2-7	TRBD2	TGCAGTGCTTTAGGACTAGCGAGCAGCTACGAGCAGTACTTC	CSALGLASSYEQYF
TRBV27	NA	TRBJ1-2	TRBD1	TGTGCCAGCAGTTTCCGGGACAGGGGAGGGTATGGCTACACCTTC	CASSFRDRGGYGYTF
TRBV3-1	NA	TRBJ2-5	NA	TGTGCCAGCAGCCCCCGGACCGTGGAGACCCAGTACTTC	CASSPRTVETQYF
TRBV27	NA	TRBJ1-2	TRBD1	TGTGCCAGCAGCTTCGGGACAGGGGATGGCTACACCTTC	CASSFGTGDGYTF
TRBV7-3	NA	TRBJ2-7	TRBD2	TGTGCCAGCAGCCCCGGGGAGGGACCCTACGAGCAGTACTTC	CASSPGEGPYEQYF
TRBV30	NA	TRBJ2-5	TRBD2	TGTGCCTGGAGTGATACTAGCGTGGAGACCCAGTACTTC	CAWSDTSVETQYF
TRBV6-2/TRBV6-3	NA	TRBJ2-1	TRBD2	TGTGCCAGCGCTGGGACTACCATCAGCTCCTACAATGAGCAGTTCTTC	CASAGTTISSYNEQFF
TRBV7-9	NA	TRBJ2-1	TRBD2	TGTGCCAGCAGCTGGTGGATAGCGGGAGGCTTCAATGAGCAGTTCTTC	CASSWWIAGGFNEQFF
TRBV20-1	NA	TRBJ2-7	NA	TGCAGTGCTAGTGGGCGCGTCTACGAGCAGTACTTC	CSASGRVYEQYF
TRBV30	NA	TRBJ2-7	NA	TGTGCCTGGAGTAGGGGGGGCAGAGAGGCCCCCCAGTACTTC	CAWSRGGREAPQYF
TRBV7-2	few	TRBJ2-7	TRBD2	TGTGCCAGCAGCCCCGGACTAGCGGGAGGCGAGCAGTACTTC	CASSPGLAGGEQYF
TRBV20-1	NA	TRBJ1-1	NA	TGCAGTGCAGATACAGGGAGGCAGGTCGAAGCTTTCTTT	CSADTGRQVEAFF
TRBV29-1	NA	TRBJ1-1	TRBD1	TGCAGCGTGGAACAGGGGACTCAAACAGCTTTCTTT	CSVEQGTQTAFF
TRBV24-1	once	TRBJ2-1	NA	TGTGCCACCAGTGATTTACGGAGGGCCTACAATGAGCAGTTCTTC	CATSDLRRAYNEQFF
TRBV4-3	NA	TRBJ2-1	NA	TGCGCCAGCAGCCAAGCGGGAGATTCCTACAATGAGCAGTTCTTC	CASSQAGDSYNEQFF
TRBV4-3	NA	TRBJ2-2	NA	TGCGCCAGCAGCCAAGGGAGCGGGCCCCGGGAGCTGTTTTTT	CASSQGSGPRELFF
TRBV20-1	NA	TRBJ2-3	NA	TGCAGTGCTAGCTCGCCAACCACAGATACGCAGTATTTT	CSASSPTTDTQYF
TRBV4-3	NA	TRBJ1-2	NA	TGCGCCAGCAGCCAAGAGGACCGCCAATGGGCTGGCTACACCTTC	CASSQEDRQWAGYTF
TRBV11-2	NA	TRBJ1-4	NA	TGTGCCAGCAGTTCAGATGCAACTAATGAAAAACTGTTTTTT	CASSSDATNEKLFF
TRBV15	NA	TRBJ2-7	NA	TGTGCCACCAGCAGGGGCCTCAACTCCTACGAGCAGTACTTC	CATSRGLNSYEQYF
TRBV3-1	NA	TRBJ2-1	NA	TGTGCCAGCAGCCAAGAGACAAATCCCTACAATGAGCAGTTCTTC	CASSQETNPYNEQFF
TRBV20-1	once	TRBJ2-7	TRBD2	TGCAGTGCTAGACCTAGCGGGTTCTACGAGCAGTACTTC	CSARPSGFYEQYF
TRBV6-5	NA	TRBJ1-2	TRBD1	TGTGCCAGCAGTGACACAGGGGGCATCGACTATGGCTACACCTTC	CASSDTGGIDYGYTF
TRBV30	NA	TRBJ1-3	TRBD1	TGTGCCTGGAGTACAGGGGCTGGAAACACCATATATTTT	CAWSTGAGNTIYF
TRBV12-3/TRBV12-4	NA	TRBJ1-2	TRBD1	TGTGCCAGCAGTTTCGGGACAGGGACCTACACCTTC	CASSFGTGTYTF
TRBV29-1	NA	TRBJ2-1	NA	TGCAGCGTTGGACGGGAATCCTACAATGAGCAGTTCTTC	CSVGRESYNEQFF
TRBV2	NA	TRBJ2-2	NA	TGTGCCAGCTCGACGGGGGCCGGGGAGCTGTTTTTT	CASSTGAGELFF
TRBV12-3/TRBV12-4	NA	TRBJ1-2	NA	TGTGCCAGCAGTCCAGGGGCCACTAACTATGGCTACACCTTC	CASSPGATNYGYTF
TRBV25-1	NA	TRBJ2-1	NA	TGTGCCAGCAGTGAAGGGGGATCTGAGCAGTTCTTC	CASSEGGSEQFF
TRBV2	NA	TRBJ2-1	NA	TGTGCCAGCAGTGGGCGTCCCCAGGTCTTC	CASSGRPQVF
TRBV4-2	NA	TRBJ2-3	TRBD2	TGTGCCAGCAGCCTTCCAGGGGTCAGCGGGAGAAGAGATACGCAGTATTTT	CASSLPGVSGRRDTQYF
TRBV28	NA	TRBJ2-1	TRBD2	TGTGCCAGCAGTACGGGACTAGCGGGCGTCTACAATGAGCAGTTCTTC	CASSTGLAGVYNEQFF
TRBV24-1	NA	TRBJ2-1	NA	TGTGCCACCAGTGAGGCCCTAGGAGGGGGTACAATGAATGAGCAGTTCTTC	CATSEALGGGTMNEQFF
TRBV12-3/TRBV12-4	NA	TRBJ1-1	NA	TGTGCCAGCAGTTTTCAGGGTTGGTCTGAAGCTTTCTTT	CASSFQGWSEAFF
TRBV29-1	NA	TRBJ1-1	NA	TGCAGCGTTTCAGCGGAAATGAACACTGAAGCTTTCTTT	CSVSAEMNTEAFF
TRBV20-1	NA	TRBJ2-1	TRBD2	TGCAGTGCTATAGCGGGAGGAGGTGAGCAGTTCTTC	CSAIAGGGEQFF